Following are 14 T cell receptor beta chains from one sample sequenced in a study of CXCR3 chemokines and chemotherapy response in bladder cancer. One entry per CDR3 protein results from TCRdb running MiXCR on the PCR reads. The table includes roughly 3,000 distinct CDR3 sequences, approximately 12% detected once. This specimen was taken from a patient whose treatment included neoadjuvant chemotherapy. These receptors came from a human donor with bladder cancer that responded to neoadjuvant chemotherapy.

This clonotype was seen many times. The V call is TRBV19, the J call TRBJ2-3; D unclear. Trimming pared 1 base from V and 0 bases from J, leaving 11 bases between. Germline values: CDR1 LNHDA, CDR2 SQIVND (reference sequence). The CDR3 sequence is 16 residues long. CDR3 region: CASSIAGSPSTDTQYF. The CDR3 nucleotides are TGTGCCAGTAGTATAGCCGGCAGCCCTAGCACAGATACGCAGTATTTT.

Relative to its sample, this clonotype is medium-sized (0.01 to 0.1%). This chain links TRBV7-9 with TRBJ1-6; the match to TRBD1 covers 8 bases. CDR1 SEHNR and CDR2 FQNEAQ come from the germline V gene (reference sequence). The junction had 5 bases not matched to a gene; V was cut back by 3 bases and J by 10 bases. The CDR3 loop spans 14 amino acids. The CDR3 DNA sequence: TGTGCCAGCAGCTTCGGACAGGGATACTCACCCCTCCACTTT. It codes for CASSFGQGYSPLHF.

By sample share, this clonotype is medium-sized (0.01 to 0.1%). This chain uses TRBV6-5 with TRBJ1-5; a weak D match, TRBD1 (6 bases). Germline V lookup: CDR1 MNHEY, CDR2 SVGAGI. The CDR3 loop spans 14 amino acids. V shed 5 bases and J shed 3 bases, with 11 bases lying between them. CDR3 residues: CASSRNRDNQPQHF. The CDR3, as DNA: TGTGCCAGCAGTCGGAACAGGGACAATCAGCCCCAGCATTTT.

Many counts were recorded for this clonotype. DNA of the CDR3: TGTGCCAGCTCACCACCGCATAATGAGCAGTTCTTC. Translation: CASSPPHNEQFF. The J gene is TRBJ2-1, the V gene TRBV18; D gene ambiguous. This CDR3 region has 12 residues. The V gene's germline CDR1 is KGHSH and CDR2 LQKENI. Trimming took off 0 bases at V and 7 bases at J, with 4 bases between the two ends.

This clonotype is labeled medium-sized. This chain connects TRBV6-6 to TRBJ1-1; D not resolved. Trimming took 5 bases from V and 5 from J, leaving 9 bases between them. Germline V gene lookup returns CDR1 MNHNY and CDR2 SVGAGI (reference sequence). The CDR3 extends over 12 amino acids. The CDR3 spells CASSPAGTEAFF. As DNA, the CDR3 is TGTGCCAGCAGTCCCGCCGGGACTGAAGCTTTCTTT.

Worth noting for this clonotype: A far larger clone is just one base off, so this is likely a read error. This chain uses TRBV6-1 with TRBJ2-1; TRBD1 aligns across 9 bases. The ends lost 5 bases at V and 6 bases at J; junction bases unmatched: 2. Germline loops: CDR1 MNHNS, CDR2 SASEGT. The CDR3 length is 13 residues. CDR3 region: CASSKDRGNEQFF. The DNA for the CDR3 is TGTGCCAGCAGTAAGGACAGGGGCAATGAGCAGTTCTTC.

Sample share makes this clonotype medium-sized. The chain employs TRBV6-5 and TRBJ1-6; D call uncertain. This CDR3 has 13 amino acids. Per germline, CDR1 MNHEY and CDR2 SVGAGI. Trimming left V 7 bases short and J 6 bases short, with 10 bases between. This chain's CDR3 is CASKLGSNSPLHF. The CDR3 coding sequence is TGTGCCAGCAAGTTAGGGAGTAATTCACCCCTCCACTTT.

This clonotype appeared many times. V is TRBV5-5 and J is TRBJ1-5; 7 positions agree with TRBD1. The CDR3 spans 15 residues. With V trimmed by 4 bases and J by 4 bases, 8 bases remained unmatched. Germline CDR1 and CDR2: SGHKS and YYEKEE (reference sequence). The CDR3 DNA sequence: TGTGCCAGCAGCGTCGGGACAGCCAGTAATCAGCCCCAGCATTTT. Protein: CASSVGTASNQPQHF.

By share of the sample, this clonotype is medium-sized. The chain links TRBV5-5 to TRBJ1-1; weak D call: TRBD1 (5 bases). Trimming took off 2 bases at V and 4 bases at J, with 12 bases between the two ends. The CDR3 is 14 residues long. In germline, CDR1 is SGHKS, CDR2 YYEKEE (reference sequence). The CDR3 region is CASSLGVRVTEAFF. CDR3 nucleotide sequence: TGTGCCAGCAGCTTAGGGGTGAGGGTCACTGAAGCTTTCTTT.

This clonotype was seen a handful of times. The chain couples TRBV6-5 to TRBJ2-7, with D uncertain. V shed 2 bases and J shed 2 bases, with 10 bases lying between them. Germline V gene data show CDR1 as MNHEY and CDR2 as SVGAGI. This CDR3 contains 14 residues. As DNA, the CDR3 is TGTGCCAGCAGTTACGGTCGGAAGCCCTACGAGCAGTACTTC. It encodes CASSYGRKPYEQYF.

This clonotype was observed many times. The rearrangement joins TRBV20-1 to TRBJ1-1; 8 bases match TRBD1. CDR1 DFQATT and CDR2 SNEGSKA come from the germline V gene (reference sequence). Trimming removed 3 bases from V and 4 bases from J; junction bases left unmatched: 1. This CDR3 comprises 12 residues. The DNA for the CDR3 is TGCAGTGCTAGGGACAGGGCCACTGAAGCTTTCTTT. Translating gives CSARDRATEAFF.

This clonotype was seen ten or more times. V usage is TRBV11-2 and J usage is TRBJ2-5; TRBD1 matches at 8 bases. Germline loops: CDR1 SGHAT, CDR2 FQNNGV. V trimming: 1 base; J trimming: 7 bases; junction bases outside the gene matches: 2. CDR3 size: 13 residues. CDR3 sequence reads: CASSLGQGRTQYF. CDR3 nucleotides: TGTGCCAGCAGCTTAGGACAGGGGAGGACCCAGTACTTC.

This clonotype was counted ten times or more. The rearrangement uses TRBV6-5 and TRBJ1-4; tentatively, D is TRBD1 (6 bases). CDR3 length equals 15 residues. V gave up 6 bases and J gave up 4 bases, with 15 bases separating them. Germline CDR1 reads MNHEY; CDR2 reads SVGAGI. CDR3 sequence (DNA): TGTGCCAGCAGGCGTGGGGGGGCGCTTAATGAAAAACTGTTTTTT. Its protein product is CASRRGGALNEKLFF.

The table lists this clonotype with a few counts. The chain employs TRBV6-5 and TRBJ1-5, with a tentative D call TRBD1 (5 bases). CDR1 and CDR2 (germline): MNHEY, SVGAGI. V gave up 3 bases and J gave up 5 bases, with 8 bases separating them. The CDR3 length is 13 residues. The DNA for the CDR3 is TGTGCCAGCAGTTATGGGACCGATCAGCCCCAGCATTTT. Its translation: CASSYGTDQPQHF.